The 7 T cell receptor beta chains listed next were all sequenced from one sample in a study of blood T cell repertoires in COVID-19. Assay: immunoSEQ multiplex PCR; the TCRdb copy retains only in-frame clones and omits some. This sample has about 110,000 clones, with approximately 82% found just once. Material: peripheral blood. The source of these receptors is a woman in her sixties or seventies with acute or convalescent COVID-19.

This clone occurred once. The chain links TRBV19 to TRBJ1-2; D is undetermined. Germline assignment: CDR1 LNHDA and CDR2 SQIVND (reference sequence). The germline V and J ends were trimmed by 4 bases and 7 bases, with 16 bases remaining between them. CDR3 length: 14 amino acids. CDR3 DNA sequence: TGTGCCAGTAGTACAACCTCGTACAGTCCTGGCTACACCTTC. This sequence encodes CASSTTSYSPGYTF.

This clone was observed once. J is TRBJ1-2 and V is TRBV23-1; 7 bases fit TRBD1. TRBV23-1 is annotated as an ORF whose role is uncertain. This CDR3 comprises 14 residues. V lost 8 bases and J lost 8; bases outside the gene matches: 14. The CDR3 spells CASLRNTGVSGYTF. The CDR3 DNA sequence: TGCGCCAGCCTGAGAAATACAGGGGTGAGCGGCTACACCTTC.

This clone has a single count. The chain has TRBV9 and TRBJ2-2; 7 positions match TRBD1. Germline CDR1 is SGDLS and CDR2 is YYNGEE. V gave up 6 bases and J gave up 0 bases; unmatched junction bases: 2. The length of the CDR3 is 14 residues. This CDR3 reads CASTGTANTGELFF. In nucleotides, the CDR3 is TGTGCCAGCACCGGGACAGCGAACACCGGGGAGCTGTTTTTT.

The chain recombines TRBV6-2 or TRBV6-3 with TRBJ2-7, with TRBD1 matching over 9 bases. With 5 bases clipped from V and 1 base from J, the junction kept 6 bases outside the gene matches. The CDR3 is 15 amino acids. Germline lookup yields CDR1 MNHEY and CDR2 SVGEGT. The CDR3 spells CASSQPGTGSYEQYF. CDR3 in DNA: TGTGCCAGCAGTCAACCCGGGACAGGGTCCTACGAGCAGTACTTC.

V and J are TRBV24-1 and TRBJ1-4, with TRBD1 as a possible D gene (6 bases). CDR1 is KGHDR and CDR2 is SFDVKD in the germline V gene. The CDR3 consists of 15 residues. Trimming pared 3 bases from V and 3 bases from J, leaving 10 bases between. The CDR3 protein is CATSDPGQPNEKLFF. The CDR3 DNA reads TGTGCCACCAGTGATCCAGGACAGCCTAATGAAAAACTGTTTTTT.

This chain joins TRBV6-2 or TRBV6-3 and TRBJ1-1, with D perhaps TRBD1 (6 bases). Germline V gene sequence: CDR1 MNHEY, CDR2 SVGEGT. This CDR3 comprises 15 residues. V lost 0 bases and J lost 0, with 8 bases in between. The CDR3 sequence: CASSYSGAVNTEAFF. CDR3 DNA: TGTGCCAGCAGTTACTCGGGGGCGGTGAACACTGAAGCTTTCTTT.

The rearrangement joins TRBV7-2 to TRBJ1-2, with 9 bases fitting TRBD1. The CDR3 spans 13 residues. V dropped 4 bases and J dropped 8; count of bases not matched to a gene: 5. CDR1 SGHTA and CDR2 FQGNSA come from the germline V gene. The CDR3 DNA is TGTGCCAGCAGCTATATGGACAGGGGAGGCTACACCTTC. Translation: CASSYMDRGGYTF.